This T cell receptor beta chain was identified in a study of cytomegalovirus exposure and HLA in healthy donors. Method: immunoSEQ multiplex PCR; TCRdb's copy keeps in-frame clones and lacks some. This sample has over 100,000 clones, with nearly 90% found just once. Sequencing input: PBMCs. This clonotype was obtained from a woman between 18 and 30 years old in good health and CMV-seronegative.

The CDR3 DNA reads as TGTGCCAGCAGCCTTAGCGGGGGGGACTCCTACAATGAGCAGTTCTTC. Protein product: CASSLSGGDSYNEQFF. The chain combines TRBV7-2 with TRBJ2-1; 11 nucleotides line up with TRBD2. The V gene end was trimmed by 5 bases and the J gene end by 0 bases; junction bases not matched to a gene: 3. This CDR3 spans 16 amino acids. Germline CDR1 SGHTA, CDR2 FQGNSA.